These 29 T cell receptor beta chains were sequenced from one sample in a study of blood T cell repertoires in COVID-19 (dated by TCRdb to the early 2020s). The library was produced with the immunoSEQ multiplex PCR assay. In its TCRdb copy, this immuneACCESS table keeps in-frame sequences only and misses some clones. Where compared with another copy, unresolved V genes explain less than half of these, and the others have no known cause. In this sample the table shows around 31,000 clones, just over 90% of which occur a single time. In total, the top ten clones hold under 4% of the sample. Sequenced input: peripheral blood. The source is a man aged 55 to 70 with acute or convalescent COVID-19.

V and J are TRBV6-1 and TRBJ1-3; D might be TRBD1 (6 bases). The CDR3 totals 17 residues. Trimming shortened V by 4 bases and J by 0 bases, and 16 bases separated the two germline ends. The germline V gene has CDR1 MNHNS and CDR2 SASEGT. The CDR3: CASSVSTGVLSGNTIYF. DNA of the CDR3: TGTGCCAGCAGTGTCTCGACAGGCGTCCTCTCTGGAAACACCATATATTTT.

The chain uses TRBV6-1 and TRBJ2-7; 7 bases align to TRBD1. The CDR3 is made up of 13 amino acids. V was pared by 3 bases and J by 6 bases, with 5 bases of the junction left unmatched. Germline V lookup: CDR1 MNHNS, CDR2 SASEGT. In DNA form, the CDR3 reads TGTGCCAGCAGTGACCGACAGGGCGGCGAGCAGTACGTC. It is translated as CASSDRQGGEQYV.

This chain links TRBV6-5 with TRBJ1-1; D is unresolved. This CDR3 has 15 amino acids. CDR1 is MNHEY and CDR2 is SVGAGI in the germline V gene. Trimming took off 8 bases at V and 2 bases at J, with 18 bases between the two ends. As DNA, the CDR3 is TGTGCCAGCTCATACCTACCCCGCGGCAACACTGAAGCTTTCTTT. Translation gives CASSYLPRGNTEAFF.

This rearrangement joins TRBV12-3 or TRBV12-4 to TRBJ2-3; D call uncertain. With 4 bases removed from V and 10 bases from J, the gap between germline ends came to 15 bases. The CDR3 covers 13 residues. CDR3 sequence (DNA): TGTGCCAGCAGTTCCTACCTAGGAGAGCCGCAGTATTTT. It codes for CASSSYLGEPQYF.

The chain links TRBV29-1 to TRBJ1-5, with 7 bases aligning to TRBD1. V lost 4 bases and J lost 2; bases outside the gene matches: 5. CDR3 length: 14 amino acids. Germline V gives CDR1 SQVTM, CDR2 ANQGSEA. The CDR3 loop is CSVGTGSGNQPQHF. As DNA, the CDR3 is TGCAGCGTTGGGACAGGCTCTGGCAATCAGCCCCAGCATTTT.

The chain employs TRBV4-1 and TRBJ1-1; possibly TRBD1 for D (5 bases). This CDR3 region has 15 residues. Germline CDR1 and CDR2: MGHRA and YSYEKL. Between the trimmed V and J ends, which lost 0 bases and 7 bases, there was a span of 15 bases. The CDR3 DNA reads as TGCGCCAGCAGCCAAGATGTTGGGGGACTGCTTGAAGCTTTCTTT. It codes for CASSQDVGGLLEAFF.

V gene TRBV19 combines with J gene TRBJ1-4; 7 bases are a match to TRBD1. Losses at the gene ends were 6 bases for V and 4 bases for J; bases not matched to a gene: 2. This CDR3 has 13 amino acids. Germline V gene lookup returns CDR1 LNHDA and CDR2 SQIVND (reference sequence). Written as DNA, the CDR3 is TGTGCCAGTAGGACAGGGATTAATGAAAAACTGTTTTTT. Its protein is CASRTGINEKLFF.

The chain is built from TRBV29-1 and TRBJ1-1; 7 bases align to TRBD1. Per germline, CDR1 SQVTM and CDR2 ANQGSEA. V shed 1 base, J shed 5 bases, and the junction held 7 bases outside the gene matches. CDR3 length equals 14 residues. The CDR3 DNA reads TGCAGCGTTGAAGTGAAGGGGGCGCATACTGAAGCTTTCTTT. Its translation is CSVEVKGAHTEAFF. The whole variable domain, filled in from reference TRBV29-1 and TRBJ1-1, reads SAVISQKPSRDICQRGTSLTIQCQVDSQVTMMFWYRQQPGQSLTLIATANQGSEATYESGFVIDKFPISRPNLTFSTLTVSNMSPEDSSIYLCSVEVKGAHTEAFFGQGTRLTVV.

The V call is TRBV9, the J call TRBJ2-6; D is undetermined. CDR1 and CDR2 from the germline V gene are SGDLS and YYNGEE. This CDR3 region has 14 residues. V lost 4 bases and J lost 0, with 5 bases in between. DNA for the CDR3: TGTGCCAGCAGCACTTCCTCTGGGGCCAACGTCCTGACTTTC. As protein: CASSTSSGANVLTF. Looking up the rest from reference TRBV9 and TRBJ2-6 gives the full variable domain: DSGVTQTPKHLITATGQRVTLRCSPRSGDLSVYWYQQSLDQGLQFLIQYYNGEERAKGNILERFSAQQFPDLHSELNLSSLELGDSALYFCASSTSSGANVLTFGAGSRLTVL.

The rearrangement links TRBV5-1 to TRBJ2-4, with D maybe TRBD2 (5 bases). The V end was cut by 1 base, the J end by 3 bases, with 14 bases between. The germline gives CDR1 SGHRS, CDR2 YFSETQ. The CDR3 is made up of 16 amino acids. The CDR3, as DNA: TGCGCCAGCAGCTTGAGTGAGGGTTTGGTCAAAAACATTCAGTACTTC. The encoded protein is CASSLSEGLVKNIQYF.

The CDR3 DNA reads TGCGCCAGCAGCTTGTTCGGACTAGCGGGAGGGATCGACAATGAGCAGTTCTTC. This sequence encodes CASSLFGLAGGIDNEQFF. This sequence joins TRBV5-1 and TRBJ2-1; the match to TRBD2 covers 15 bases. The CDR3 length is 18 residues. Germline-derived CDR1 and CDR2 are SGHRS and YFSETQ. Trimming at V came to 1 base and at J to 5 bases, leaving 7 bases not matched to a gene.

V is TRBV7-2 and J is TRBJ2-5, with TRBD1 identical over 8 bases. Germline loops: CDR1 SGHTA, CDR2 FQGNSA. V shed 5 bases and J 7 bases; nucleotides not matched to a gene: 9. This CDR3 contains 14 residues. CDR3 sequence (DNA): TGTGCCAGCAGCCCCAGGACAGGGCGTGCGACCCAGTACTTC. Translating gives CASSPRTGRATQYF.

The CDR3 DNA sequence: TGTGCCAGCAGCCAACTAGGCAGGGCAGCTAACTATGGCTACACCTTC. Protein product: CASSQLGRAANYGYTF. This rearrangement joins TRBV4-2 to TRBJ1-2, with D possibly TRBD1 on 5 matching bases. The length of the CDR3 is 16 residues. Germline V CDR1 and CDR2: LGHNA, YNFKEQ. Trimming shortened V by 2 bases and J by 0 bases, and 13 bases separated the two germline ends.

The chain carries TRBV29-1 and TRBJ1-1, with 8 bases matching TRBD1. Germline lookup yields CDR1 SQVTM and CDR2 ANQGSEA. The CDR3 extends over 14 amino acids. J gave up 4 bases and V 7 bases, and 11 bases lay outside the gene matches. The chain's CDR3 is CSADLGGQGTEAFF. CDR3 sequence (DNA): TGCAGCGCCGACCTGGGAGGACAGGGCACTGAAGCTTTCTTT.

The CDR3 loop is CASSLQGTGPKARRGYTF. The DNA of the CDR3 is TGTGCCAGCAGCCTACAAGGGACAGGGCCGAAGGCCCGTCGCGGCTACACCTTC. V is TRBV5-8 and J is TRBJ1-2; TRBD1 matches 9 bases. The trim removed 4 bases at V and 8 bases at J, leaving 21 bases unmatched. Germline lookup yields CDR1 SGHTS and CDR2 YDEGEE. This CDR3 region has 18 residues.

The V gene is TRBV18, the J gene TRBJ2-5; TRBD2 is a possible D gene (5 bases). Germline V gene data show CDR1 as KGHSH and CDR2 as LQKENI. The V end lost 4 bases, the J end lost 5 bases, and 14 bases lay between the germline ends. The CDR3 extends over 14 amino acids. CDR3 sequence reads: CASSLARVGETQYF. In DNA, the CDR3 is TGTGCCAGCTCACTAGCGCGGGTCGGGGAGACCCAGTACTTC.

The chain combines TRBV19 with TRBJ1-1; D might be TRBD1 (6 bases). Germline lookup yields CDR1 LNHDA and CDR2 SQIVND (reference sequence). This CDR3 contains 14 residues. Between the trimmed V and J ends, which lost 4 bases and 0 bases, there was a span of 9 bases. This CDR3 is CASSTTGLNTEAFF. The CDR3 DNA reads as TGTGCCAGTAGTACGACAGGACTGAACACTGAAGCTTTCTTT.

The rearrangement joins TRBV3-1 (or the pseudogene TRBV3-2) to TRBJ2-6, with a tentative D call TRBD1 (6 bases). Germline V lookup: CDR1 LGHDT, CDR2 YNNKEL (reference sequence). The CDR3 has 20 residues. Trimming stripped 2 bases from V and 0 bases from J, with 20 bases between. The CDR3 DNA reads TGTGCCAGCAGCCAACGGACAGTCTCCCACTTCTTCTCTGGGGCCAACGTCCTGACTTTC. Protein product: CASSQRTVSHFFSGANVLTF.

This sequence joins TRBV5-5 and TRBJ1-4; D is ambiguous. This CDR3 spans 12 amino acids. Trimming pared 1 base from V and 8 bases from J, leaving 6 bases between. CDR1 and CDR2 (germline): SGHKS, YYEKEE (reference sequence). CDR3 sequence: CASSLYLEKLFF. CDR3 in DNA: TGTGCCAGCAGCTTGTATCTCGAAAAACTGTTTTTT.

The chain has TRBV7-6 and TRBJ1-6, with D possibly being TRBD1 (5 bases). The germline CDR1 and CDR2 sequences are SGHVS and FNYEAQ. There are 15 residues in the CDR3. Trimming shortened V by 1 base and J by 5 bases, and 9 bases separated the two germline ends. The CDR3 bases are TGTGCCAGCAGCTTAGTTCCGGGGGATAATTCACCCCTCCACTTT. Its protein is CASSLVPGDNSPLHF.

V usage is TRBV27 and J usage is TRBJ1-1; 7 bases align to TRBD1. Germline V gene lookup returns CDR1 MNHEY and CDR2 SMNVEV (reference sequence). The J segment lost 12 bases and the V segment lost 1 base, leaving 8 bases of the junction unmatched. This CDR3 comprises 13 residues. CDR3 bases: TGTGCCAGCAGTTTATTGCGAGACAGGGAGACTTTCTTT. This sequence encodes CASSLLRDRETFF.

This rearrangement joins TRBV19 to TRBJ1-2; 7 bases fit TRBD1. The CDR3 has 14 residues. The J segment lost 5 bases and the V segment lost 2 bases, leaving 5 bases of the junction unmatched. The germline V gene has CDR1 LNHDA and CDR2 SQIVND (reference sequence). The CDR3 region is CASSIRDSSYGYTF. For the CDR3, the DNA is TGTGCCAGTAGTATACGGGACAGCTCATATGGCTACACCTTC. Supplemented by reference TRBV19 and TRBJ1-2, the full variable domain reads DGGITQSPKYLFRKEGQNVTLSCEQNLNHDAMYWYRQDPGQGLRLIYYSQIVNDFQKGDIAEGYSVSREKKESFPLTVTSAQKNPTAFYLCASSIRDSSYGYTFGSGTRLTVV.

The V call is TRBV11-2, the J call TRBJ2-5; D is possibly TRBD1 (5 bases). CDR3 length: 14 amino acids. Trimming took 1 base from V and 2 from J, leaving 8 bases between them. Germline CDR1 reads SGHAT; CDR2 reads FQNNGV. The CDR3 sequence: CASSLGRTQETQYF. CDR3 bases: TGTGCCAGCAGCTTAGGCAGGACACAAGAGACCCAGTACTTC.

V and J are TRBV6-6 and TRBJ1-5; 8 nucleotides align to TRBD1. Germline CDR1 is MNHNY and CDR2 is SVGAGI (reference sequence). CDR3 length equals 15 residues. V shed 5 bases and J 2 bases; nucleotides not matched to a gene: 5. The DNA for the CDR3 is TGTGCCAGCAGTACCCCAGGGGGCCGCAATCAGCCCCAGCATTTT. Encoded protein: CASSTPGGRNQPQHF.

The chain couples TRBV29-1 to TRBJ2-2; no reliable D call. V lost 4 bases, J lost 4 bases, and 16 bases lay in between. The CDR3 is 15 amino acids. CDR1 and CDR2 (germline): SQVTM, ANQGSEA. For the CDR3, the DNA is TGCAGCGTTGCGATTGGTCTTACGGGCACCGGGGAGCTGTTTTTT. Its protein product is CSVAIGLTGTGELFF.

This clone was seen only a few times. In DNA form, the CDR3 reads TGCGCCAGCACCCTAAGTGGCAGGGAGGGCACTGAAGCTTTCTTT. Its protein is CASTLSGREGTEAFF. This chain uses TRBV5-1 with TRBJ1-1; a weak D match, TRBD1 (5 bases). Trimming removed 6 bases from V and 4 bases from J, with 19 bases in between. CDR1 and CDR2 from the germline V gene are SGHRS and YFSETQ. This CDR3 spans 15 amino acids.

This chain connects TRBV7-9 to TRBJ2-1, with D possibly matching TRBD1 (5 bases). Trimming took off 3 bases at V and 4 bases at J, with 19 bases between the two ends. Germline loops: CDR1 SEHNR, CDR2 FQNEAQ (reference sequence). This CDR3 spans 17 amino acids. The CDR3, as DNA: TGTGCCAGCAGCTTGGTTGTCACCTTAGGGGCTTACAATGAGCAGTTCTTC. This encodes CASSLVVTLGAYNEQFF.

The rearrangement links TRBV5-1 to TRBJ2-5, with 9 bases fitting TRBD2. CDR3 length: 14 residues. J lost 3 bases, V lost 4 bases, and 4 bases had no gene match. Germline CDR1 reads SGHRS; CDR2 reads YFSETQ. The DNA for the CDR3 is TGCGCCAGCAGCAGCGGGAGGCCCAAAGAGACCCAGTACTTC. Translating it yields CASSSGRPKETQYF.

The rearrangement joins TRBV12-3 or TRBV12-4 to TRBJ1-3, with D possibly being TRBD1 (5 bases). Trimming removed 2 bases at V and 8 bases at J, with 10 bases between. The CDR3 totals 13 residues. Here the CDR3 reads CASSLQGWDTIYF. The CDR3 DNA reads TGTGCCAGCAGTTTACAGGGTTGGGACACCATATATTTT.